Here is one TCR beta chain with its context. Its target is not known. This sample is drawn from a study of shared clonotypes between healthy human individuals. Broader study findings: Sampling included only blood; tissue repertoires likely differ.

This CDR3 spans 14 amino acids. Germline CDR1 reads LNHDA; CDR2 reads SQIVND (reference sequence). V shed 6 bases, J shed 2 bases, and the junction held 4 bases outside the gene matches. The assay was immunoSEQ multiplex PCR, and TCRdb's table has in-frame clones only and misses some. The table has about 380,000 clones, around 96% seen once. This rearrangement joins TRBV19 to TRBJ1-2, with 9 bases identical to TRBD1. The receptor's source is a man aged 25-40 years in good health. The sequencing sample was made of memory CD8+ T cells sorted from blood. The subset is: CD45RO+ cells pooled with CCR7-negative TemRA cells. The CDR3 DNA is TGTGCCAGTAGAACGGGGACAGGGAACTATGGCTACACCTTC. Its translation: CASRTGTGNYGYTF.